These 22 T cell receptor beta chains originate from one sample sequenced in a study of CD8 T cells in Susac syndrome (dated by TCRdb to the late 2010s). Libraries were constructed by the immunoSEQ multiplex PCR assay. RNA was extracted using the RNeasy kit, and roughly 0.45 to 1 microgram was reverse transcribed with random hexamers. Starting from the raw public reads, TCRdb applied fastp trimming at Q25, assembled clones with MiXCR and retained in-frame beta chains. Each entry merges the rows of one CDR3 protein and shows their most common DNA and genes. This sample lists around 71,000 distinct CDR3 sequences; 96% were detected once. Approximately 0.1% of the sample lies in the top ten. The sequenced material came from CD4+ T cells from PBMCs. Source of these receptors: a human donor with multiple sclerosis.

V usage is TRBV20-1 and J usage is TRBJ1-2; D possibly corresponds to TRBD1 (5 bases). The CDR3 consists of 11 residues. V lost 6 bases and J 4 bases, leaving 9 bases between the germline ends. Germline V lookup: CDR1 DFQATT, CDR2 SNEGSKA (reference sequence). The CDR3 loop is CSAGHGYGYTF. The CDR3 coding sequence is TGCAGTGCCGGACACGGCTATGGCTACACCTTC.

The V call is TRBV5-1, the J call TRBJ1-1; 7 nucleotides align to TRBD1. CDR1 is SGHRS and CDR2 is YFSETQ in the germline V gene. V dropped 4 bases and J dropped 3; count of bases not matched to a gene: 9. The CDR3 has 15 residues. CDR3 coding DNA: TGCGCCAGCAGCCTTACGGGACAGACCGACACTGAAGCTTTCTTT. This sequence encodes CASSLTGQTDTEAFF.

As DNA, the CDR3 is TGTGCCAGCAGCTTCCCCCTGGGGAGAGAGACCCAGTACTTC. This sequence encodes CASSFPLGRETQYF. The chain links TRBV5-4 to TRBJ2-5; a weak D match, TRBD2 (5 bases). Trimming shortened V by 2 bases and J by 4 bases, and 12 bases separated the two germline ends. CDR1 is SGHNT, CDR2 YYREEE, per germline (reference sequence). This CDR3 has 14 amino acids. Full variable domain (missing parts from reference TRBV5-4 and TRBJ2-5): ETGVTQSPTHLIKTRGQQVTLRCSSQSGHNTVSWYQQALGQGPQFIFQYYREEENGRGNFPPRFSGLQFPNYSSELNVNALELDDSALYLCASSFPLGRETQYFGPGTRLLVL.

The CDR3 reads CASSQYRGTEAFF. The CDR3 region has the DNA TGTGCCAGCAGCCAGTACAGGGGCACTGAAGCTTTCTTT. The chain carries TRBV7-2 and TRBJ1-1, with TRBD1 matching 7 bases. This CDR3 region has 13 residues. CDR1 and CDR2 (germline): SGHTA, FQGNSA. V lost 5 bases, J lost 4 bases, and 4 bases stayed unmatched.

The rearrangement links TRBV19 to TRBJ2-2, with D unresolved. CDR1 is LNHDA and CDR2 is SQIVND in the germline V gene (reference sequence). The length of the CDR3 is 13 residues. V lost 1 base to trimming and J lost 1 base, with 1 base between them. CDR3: CASSIGNTGELFF. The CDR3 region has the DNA TGTGCCAGTAGTATAGGGAACACCGGGGAGCTGTTTTTT.

For the CDR3, the DNA is TGTGCCAGCTCTACAGGGACAGGGGCGAGCAATCAGCCCCAGCATTTT. Its translation is CASSTGTGASNQPQHF. The V and J genes are TRBV9 and TRBJ1-5, with TRBD1 identical over 10 bases. The CDR3 spans 16 residues. CDR1 and CDR2 (germline): SGDLS, YYNGEE. The V gene end was trimmed by 7 bases and the J gene end by 1 base; junction bases not matched to a gene: 8.

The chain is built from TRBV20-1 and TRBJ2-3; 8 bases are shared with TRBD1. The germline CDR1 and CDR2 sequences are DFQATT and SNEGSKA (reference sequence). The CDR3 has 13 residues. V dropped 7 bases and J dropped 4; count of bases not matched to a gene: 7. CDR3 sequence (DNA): TGCAGTGTAGGTGACAGGGGCCCAGATACGCAGTATTTT. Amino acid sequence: CSVGDRGPDTQYF.

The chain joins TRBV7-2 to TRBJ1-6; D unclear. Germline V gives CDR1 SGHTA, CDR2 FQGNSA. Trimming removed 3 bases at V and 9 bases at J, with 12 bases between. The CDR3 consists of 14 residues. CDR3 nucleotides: TGTGCCAGCAGCTTTAATCACAACGGTTCACCCCTCCACTTT. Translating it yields CASSFNHNGSPLHF.

The CDR3 DNA is TGTGCCAGCAGCCCTAGTTCCTCCTACAATGAGCAGTTCTTC. It specifies CASSPSSSYNEQFF. The genes are TRBV7-9 and TRBJ2-1; D uncertain. Trimming cost V 5 bases and J 0 bases, with 8 bases left between them. This CDR3 has 14 amino acids. The germline CDR1 and CDR2 sequences are SEHNR and FQNEAQ (reference sequence).

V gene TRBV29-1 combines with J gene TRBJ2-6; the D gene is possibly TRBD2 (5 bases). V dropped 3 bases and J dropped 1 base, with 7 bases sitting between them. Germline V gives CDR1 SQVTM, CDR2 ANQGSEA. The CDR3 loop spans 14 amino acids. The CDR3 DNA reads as TGCAGCGTTGATATAGCGTCTGGGGCCAACGTCCTGACTTTC. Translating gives CSVDIASGANVLTF.

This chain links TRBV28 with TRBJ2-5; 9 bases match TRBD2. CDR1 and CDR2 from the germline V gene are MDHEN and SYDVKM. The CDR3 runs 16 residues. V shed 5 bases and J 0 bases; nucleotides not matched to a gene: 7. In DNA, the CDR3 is TGTGCCAGCAGTATCCTTCTAGCGGGGAACCAAGAGACCCAGTACTTC. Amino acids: CASSILLAGNQETQYF.

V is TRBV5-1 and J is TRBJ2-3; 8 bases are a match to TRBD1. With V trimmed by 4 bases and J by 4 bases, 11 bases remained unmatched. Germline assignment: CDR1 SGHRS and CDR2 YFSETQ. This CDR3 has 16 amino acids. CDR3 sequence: CASSDRDRRGADTQYF. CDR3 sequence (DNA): TGCGCCAGCAGCGACCGGGACAGGAGGGGGGCAGATACGCAGTATTTT.

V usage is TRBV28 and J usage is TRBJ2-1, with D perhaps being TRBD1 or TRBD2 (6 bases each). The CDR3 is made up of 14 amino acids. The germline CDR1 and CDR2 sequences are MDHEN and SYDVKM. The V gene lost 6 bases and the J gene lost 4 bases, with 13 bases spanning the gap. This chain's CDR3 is CASSPLGGYNEQFF. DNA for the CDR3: TGTGCCAGCAGCCCGTTAGGGGGGTACAATGAGCAGTTCTTC.

The CDR3 protein is CASIDQGEPYGYTF. DNA for the CDR3: TGTGCCAGTATCGATCAGGGTGAACCCTATGGCTACACCTTC. The chain has TRBV19 and TRBJ1-2, with a weak D call TRBD1 (5 bases). V was cut by 7 bases and J by 4 bases, with 16 bases left in between. There are 14 residues in the CDR3. Germline CDR1 and CDR2: LNHDA and SQIVND (reference sequence).

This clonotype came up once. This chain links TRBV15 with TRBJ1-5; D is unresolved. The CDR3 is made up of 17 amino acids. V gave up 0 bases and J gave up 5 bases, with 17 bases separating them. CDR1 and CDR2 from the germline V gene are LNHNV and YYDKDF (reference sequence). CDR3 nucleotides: TGTGCCACCAGCAGAGATCGGGTAACCCGGAGGGATCAGCCCCAGCATTTT. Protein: CATSRDRVTRRDQPQHF.

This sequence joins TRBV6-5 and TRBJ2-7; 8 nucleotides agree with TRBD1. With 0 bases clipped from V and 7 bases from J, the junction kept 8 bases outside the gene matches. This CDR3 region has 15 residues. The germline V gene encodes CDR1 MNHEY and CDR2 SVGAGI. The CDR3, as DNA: TGTGCCAGCAGTTACTCGCCCGGACAGGGCGGTGAGCAGTACTTC. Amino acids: CASSYSPGQGGEQYF.

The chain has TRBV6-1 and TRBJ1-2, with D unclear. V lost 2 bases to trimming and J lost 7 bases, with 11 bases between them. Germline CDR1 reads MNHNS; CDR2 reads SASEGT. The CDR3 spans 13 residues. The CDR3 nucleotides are TGTGCCAGCAGTGAAATCAGGATCGGTGGCTACACCTTC. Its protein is CASSEIRIGGYTF.

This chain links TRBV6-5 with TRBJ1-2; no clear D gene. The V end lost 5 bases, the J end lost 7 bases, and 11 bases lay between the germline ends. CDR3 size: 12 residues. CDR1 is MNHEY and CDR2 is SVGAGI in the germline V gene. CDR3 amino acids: CASSPNMGGYTF. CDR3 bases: TGTGCCAGCAGTCCTAATATGGGTGGCTACACCTTC.

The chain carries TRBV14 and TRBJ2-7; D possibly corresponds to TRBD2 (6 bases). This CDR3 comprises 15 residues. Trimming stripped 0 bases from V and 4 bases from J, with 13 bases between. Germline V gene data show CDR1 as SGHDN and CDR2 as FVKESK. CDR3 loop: CASSQDWRGGYEQYF. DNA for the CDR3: TGTGCCAGCAGCCAAGATTGGCGGGGTGGGTACGAGCAGTACTTC.

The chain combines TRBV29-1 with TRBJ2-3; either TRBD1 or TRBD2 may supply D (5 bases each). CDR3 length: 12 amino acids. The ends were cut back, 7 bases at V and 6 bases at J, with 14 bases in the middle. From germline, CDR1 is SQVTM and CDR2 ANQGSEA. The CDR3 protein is CSAQRGRDTQYF. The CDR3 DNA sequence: TGCAGCGCTCAGAGGGGTAGGGATACGCAGTATTTT.

CDR3 in amino acids: CASSLGRTMPQYF. DNA of the CDR3: TGTGCCAGCAGCTTAGGGAGAACAATGCCCCAGTACTTC. The rearrangement joins TRBV11-2 to TRBJ2-5; D is ambiguous. Germline values: CDR1 SGHAT, CDR2 FQNNGV. Trimming removed 1 base at V and 9 bases at J, with 12 bases between. CDR3 length: 13 amino acids.

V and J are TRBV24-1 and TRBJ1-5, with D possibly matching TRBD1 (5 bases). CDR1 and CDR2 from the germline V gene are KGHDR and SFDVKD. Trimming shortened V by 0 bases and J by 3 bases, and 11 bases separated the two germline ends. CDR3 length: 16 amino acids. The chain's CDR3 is CATSDLKGPDNQPQHF. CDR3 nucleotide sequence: TGTGCCACCAGTGATTTGAAGGGGCCCGACAATCAGCCCCAGCATTTT.